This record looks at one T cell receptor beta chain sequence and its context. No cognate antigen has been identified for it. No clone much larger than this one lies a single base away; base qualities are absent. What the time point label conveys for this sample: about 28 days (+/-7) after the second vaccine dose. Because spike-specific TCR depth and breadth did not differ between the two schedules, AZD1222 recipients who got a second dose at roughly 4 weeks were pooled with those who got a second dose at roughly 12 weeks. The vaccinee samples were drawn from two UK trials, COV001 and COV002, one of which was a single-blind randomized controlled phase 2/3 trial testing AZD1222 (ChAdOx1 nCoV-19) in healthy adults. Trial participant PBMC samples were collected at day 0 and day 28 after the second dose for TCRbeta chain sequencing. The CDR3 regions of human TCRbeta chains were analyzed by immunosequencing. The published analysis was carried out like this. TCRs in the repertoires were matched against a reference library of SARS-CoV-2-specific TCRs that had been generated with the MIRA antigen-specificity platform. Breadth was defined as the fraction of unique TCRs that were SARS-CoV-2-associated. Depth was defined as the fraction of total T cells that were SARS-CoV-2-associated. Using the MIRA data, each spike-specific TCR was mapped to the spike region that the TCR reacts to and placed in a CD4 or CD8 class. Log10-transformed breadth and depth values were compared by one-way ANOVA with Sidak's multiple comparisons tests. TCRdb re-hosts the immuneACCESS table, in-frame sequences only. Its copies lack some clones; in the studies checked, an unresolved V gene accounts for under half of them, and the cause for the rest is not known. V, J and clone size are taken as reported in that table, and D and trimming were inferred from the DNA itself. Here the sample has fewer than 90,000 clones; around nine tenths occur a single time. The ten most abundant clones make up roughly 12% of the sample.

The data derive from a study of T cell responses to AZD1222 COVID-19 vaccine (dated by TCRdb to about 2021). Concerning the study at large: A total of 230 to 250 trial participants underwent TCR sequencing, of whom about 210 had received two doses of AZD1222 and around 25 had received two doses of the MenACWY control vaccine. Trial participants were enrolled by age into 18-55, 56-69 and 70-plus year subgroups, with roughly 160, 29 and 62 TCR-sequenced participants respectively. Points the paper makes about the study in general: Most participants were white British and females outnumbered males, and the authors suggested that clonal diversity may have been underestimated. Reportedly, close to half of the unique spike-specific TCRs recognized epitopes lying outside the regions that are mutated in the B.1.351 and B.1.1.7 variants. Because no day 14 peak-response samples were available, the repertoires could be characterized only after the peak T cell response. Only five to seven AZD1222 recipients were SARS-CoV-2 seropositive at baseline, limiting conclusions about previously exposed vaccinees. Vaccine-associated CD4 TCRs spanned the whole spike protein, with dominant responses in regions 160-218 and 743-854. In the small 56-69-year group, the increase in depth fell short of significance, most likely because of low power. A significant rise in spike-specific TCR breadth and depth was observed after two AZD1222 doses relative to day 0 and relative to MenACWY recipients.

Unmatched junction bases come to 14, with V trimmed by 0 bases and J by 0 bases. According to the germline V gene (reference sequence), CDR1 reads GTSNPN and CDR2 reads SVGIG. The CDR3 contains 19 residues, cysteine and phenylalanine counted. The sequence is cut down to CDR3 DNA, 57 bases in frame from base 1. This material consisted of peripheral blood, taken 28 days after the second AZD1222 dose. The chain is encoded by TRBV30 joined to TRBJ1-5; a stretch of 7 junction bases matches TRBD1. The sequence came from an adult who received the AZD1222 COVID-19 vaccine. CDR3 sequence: CAWSVFGGIGTASNQPQHF. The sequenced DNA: TGTGCCTGGAGTGTATTCGGTGGTATCGGGACAGCTAGCAATCAGCCCCAGCATTTT. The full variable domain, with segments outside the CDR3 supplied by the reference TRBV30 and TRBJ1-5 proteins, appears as SQTIHQWPATLVQPVGSPLSLECTVEGTSNPNLYWYRQAAGRGLQLLFYSVGIGQISSEVPQNLSASRPQDRQFILSSKKLLLSDSGFYLCAWSVFGGIGTASNQPQHFGDGTRLSIL.